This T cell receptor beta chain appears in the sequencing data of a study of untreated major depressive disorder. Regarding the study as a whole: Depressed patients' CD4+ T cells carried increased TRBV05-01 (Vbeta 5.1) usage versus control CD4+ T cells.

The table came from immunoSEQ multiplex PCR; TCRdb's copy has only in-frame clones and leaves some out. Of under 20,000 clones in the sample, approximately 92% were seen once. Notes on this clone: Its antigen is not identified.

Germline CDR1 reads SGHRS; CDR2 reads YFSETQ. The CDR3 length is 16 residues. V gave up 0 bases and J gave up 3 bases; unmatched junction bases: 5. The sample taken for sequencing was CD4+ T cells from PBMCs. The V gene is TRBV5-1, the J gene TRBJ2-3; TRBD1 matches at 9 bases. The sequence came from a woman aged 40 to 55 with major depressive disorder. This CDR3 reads CASSLAGTGKTDTQYF. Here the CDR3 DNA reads TGCGCCAGCAGCTTGGCCGGGACAGGGAAGACAGATACGCAGTATTTT.